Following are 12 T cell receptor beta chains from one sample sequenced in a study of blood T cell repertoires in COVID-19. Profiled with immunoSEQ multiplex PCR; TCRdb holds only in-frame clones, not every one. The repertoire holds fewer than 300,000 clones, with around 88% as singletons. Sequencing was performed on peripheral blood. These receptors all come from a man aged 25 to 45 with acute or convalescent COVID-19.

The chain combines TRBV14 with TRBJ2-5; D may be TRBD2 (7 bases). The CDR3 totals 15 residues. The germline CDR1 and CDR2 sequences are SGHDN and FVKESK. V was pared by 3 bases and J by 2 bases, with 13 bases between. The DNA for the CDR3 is TGTGCCAGCAGCCAGATTCGGGGGGCACAAGAGACCCAGTACTTC. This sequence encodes CASSQIRGAQETQYF.

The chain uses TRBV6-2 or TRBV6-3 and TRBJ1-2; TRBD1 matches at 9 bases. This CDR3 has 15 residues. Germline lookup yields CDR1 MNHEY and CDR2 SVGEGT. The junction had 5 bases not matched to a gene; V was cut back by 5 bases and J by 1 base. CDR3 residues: CASSPWDRVNYGYTF. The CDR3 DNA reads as TGTGCCAGCAGTCCCTGGGACAGGGTTAACTATGGCTACACCTTC.

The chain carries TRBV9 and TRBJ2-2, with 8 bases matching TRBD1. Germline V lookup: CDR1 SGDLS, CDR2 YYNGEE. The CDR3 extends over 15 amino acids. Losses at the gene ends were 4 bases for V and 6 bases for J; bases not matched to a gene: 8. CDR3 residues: CASSPRTGSSGELFF. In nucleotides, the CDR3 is TGTGCCAGCAGCCCGCGGACAGGGTCCTCCGGGGAGCTGTTTTTT.

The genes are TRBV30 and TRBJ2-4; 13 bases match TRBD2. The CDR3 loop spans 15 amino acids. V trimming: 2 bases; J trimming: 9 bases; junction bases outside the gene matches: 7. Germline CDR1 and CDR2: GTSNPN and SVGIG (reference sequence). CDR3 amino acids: CAWSRTSGSEGIQYF. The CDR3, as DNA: TGTGCCTGGAGTCGGACTAGCGGGAGCGAGGGCATTCAGTACTTC.

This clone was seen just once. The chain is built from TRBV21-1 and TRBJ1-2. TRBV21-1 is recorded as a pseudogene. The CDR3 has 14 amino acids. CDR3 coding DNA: TGTGCCAGCAGCAAAGACTCGGTTAACTATGGCTACACCTTC. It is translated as CASSKDSVNYGYTF.

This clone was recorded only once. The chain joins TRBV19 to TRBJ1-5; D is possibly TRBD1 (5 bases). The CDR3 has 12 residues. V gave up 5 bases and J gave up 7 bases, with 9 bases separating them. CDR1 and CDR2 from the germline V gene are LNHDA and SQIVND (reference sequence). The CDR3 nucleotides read TGTGCCAGTAGTCTCAGGGAACAGCCCCAGCATTTT. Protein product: CASSLREQPQHF.

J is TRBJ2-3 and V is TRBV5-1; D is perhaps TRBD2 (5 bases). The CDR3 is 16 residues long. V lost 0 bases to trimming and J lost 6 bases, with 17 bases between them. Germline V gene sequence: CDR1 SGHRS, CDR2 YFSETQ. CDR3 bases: TGCGCCAGCAGCTTGGTTCCCCCCCCCAGAGGGGATACGCAGTATTTT. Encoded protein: CASSLVPPPRGDTQYF.

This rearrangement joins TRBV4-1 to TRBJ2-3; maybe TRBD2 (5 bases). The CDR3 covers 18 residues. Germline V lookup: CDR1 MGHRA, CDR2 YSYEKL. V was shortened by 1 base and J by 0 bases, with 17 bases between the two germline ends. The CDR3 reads CASSQGRRLSFSTDTQYF. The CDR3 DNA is TGCGCCAGCAGCCAAGGGCGGAGACTATCCTTTAGCACAGATACGCAGTATTTT.

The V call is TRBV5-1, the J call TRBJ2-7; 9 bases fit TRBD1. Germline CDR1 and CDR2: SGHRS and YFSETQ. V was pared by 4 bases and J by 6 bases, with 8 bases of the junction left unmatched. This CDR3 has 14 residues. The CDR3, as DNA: TGCGCCAGCAGCACAGCCGGGACAGGGTTCGAGCAGTACTTC. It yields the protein CASSTAGTGFEQYF.

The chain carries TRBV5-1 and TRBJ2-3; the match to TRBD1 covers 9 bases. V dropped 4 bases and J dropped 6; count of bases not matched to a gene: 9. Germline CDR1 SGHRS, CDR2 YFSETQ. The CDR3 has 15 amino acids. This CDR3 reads CASSPGTGSADTQYF. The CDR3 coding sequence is TGCGCCAGCAGCCCAGGGACAGGGAGCGCGGATACGCAGTATTTT.

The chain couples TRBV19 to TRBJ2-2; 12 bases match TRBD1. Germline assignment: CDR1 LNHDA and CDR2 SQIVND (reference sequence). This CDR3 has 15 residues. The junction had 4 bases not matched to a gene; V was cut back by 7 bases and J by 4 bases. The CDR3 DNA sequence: TGTGCCAGTATACCGGGACAGGGGGCCACCGGGGAGCTGTTTTTT. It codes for CASIPGQGATGELFF.

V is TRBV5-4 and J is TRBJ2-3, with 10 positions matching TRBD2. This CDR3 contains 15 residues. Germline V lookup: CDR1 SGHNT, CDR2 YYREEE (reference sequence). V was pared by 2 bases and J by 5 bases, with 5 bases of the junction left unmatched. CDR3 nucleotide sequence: TGTGCCAGCAGCTTCCCTAGCGGGGGTATAGATACGCAGTATTTT. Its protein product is CASSFPSGGIDTQYF. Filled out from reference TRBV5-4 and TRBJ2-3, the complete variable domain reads ETGVTQSPTHLIKTRGQQVTLRCSSQSGHNTVSWYQQALGQGPQFIFQYYREEENGRGNFPPRFSGLQFPNYSSELNVNALELDDSALYLCASSFPSGGIDTQYFGPGTRLTVL.